A single sample gave rise to the 4 T cell receptor beta chains below, sequenced in a study of blood T cell repertoires in COVID-19. Sequencing was performed with immunoSEQ multiplex PCR; in TCRdb, only in-frame clones are kept and a portion is missing. There are 120,000 to 150,000 clones in the sample; 84% occur only once, and 5% to 7% lies in the top ten. The sample comprised PBMCs or T cells enriched from blood (not recorded which). The source of these receptors is a woman aged 45 to 65 who had been exposed to COVID-19.

The chain couples TRBV6-2 or TRBV6-3 to TRBJ2-7; 16 nucleotides match TRBD2. Germline lookup yields CDR1 MNHEY and CDR2 SVGEGT. V was pared by 5 bases and J by 4 bases, with 5 bases of the junction left unmatched. The CDR3 runs to 16 residues. This chain's CDR3 is CASSRGLAGGRYEQYF. The CDR3 DNA is TGTGCCAGCAGTCGGGGACTAGCGGGAGGGAGGTACGAGCAGTACTTC.

This clone was recorded once. The chain links TRBV11-3 to TRBJ2-5, with D perhaps matching TRBD1 (6 bases). CDR3 length: 15 residues. Per the germline V gene, CDR1 is SGHNT and CDR2 is YENEEA. The germline V and J ends were trimmed by 3 bases and 5 bases, with 16 bases remaining between them. The CDR3 region is CASSLGDNYPETQYF. CDR3 DNA sequence: TGTGCCAGCAGCTTGGGGGACAACTACCCCGAGACCCAGTACTTC.

The chain combines TRBV15 with TRBJ1-1, with D possibly TRBD1 on 5 matching bases. The germline CDR1 and CDR2 sequences are LNHNV and YYDKDF (reference sequence). The CDR3 consists of 14 residues. V was shortened by 0 bases and J by 3 bases, with 8 bases between the two germline ends. The CDR3: CATSREGGDTEAFF. Here the CDR3 DNA reads TGTGCCACCAGCAGAGAGGGGGGTGACACTGAAGCTTTCTTT.

V usage is TRBV3-1 (or the pseudogene TRBV3-2) and J usage is TRBJ2-1; TRBD1 matches at 10 bases. Trimming at V came to 4 bases and at J to 2 bases, leaving 2 bases not matched to a gene. The V gene's germline CDR1 is LGHDT and CDR2 YNNKEL (reference sequence). The CDR3 length is 15 residues. DNA of the CDR3: TGTGCCAGCAGCCCCGGGACAGGGGCCTACAATGAGCAGTTCTTC. Residues: CASSPGTGAYNEQFF.